The rows below give T cell receptor beta chains drawn from one sample of a study of blood T cells in healthy people across ages. A single record per CDR3 protein comes from TCRdb applying MiXCR to the 5' RACE reads. Of about 1.8 million distinct CDR3 sequences in the sample, roughly 50% were seen once. Sequencing input: blood. These receptors all stem from a woman in her thirties or forties in good health. Each CDR3 is given with its conserved first and last residue. Fields, in order: CDR3 protein, clone size, V gene, J gene. Clone size is not always given. Where it is, it says once, few, many or a class for expanded clones.

CDR3: CSARDGTMSQETQYF
size: few
V: TRBV20-1
J: TRBJ2-5

CDR3: CSVSQRGSYNEQFF
size: few
V: TRBV29-1
J: TRBJ2-1

CDR3: CASSPYESSYEQYF
size: NA
V: TRBV6-2/TRBV6-3
J: TRBJ2-7

CDR3: CASSQIPDREQYF
size: few
V: TRBV7-2
J: TRBJ2-7

CDR3: CASSLDPGLVAYNEQFF
size: once
V: TRBV7-2
J: TRBJ2-1

CDR3: CTSSFADRGHYEQYF
size: NA
V: TRBV5-1
J: TRBJ2-7

CDR3: CASSPGLTGYEQYF
size: NA
V: TRBV4-2
J: TRBJ2-7

CDR3: CASSPRQGVPGANVLTF
size: NA
V: TRBV18
J: TRBJ2-6

CDR3: CASRPVSWRTEAFF
size: NA
V: TRBV6-6
J: TRBJ1-1

CDR3: CASSGWDTDTQYF
size: once
V: TRBV9
J: TRBJ2-3

CDR3: CASSSGRTGGYTF
size: NA
V: TRBV27
J: TRBJ1-2

CDR3: CASSALGTDYNEQYF
size: NA
V: TRBV5-1
J: NA

CDR3: CASTNGQLANYGYTF
size: NA
V: TRBV6-6
J: TRBJ1-2

CDR3: CASSTTGGSGETQYF
size: few
V: TRBV6-6
J: TRBJ2-5

CDR3: CASSYWGRANTEAFF
size: NA
V: TRBV6-2/TRBV6-3
J: TRBJ1-1

CDR3: CASGRLAGGSDTQYF
size: NA
V: TRBV9
J: TRBJ2-3

CDR3: CASSLARGVLAGDARGAYEQYF
size: few
V: TRBV7-2
J: TRBJ2-7

CDR3: CASRPLGQSAYEQYF
size: NA
V: TRBV6-5
J: TRBJ2-7

CDR3: CASSLIPGTGFAEQYF
size: NA
V: TRBV6-2/TRBV6-3
J: TRBJ2-7

CDR3: CVSSVDEAGADTQYF
size: NA
V: TRBV9
J: TRBJ2-3

CDR3: CASSVAQGSETQYF
size: few
V: TRBV9
J: TRBJ2-5

CDR3: CSARDRGANEQFF
size: few
V: TRBV20-1
J: TRBJ2-1

CDR3: CASSSGTEMNTEAFF
size: NA
V: TRBV6-2/TRBV6-3
J: TRBJ1-1

CDR3: CATSDGMTIQQFF
size: NA
V: TRBV24-1
J: TRBJ2-1

CDR3: CASSPPAGRGDGLNIQYF
size: NA
V: TRBV7-8
J: TRBJ2-4

CDR3: CATRGGGAYNEQFF
size: few
V: TRBV24-1
J: TRBJ2-1

CDR3: CASSYSASGDSYNEQYF
size: NA
V: TRBV6-2/TRBV6-3
J: NA

CDR3: CASSPQTGMTYNEQFF
size: NA
V: TRBV4-3
J: TRBJ2-1

CDR3: CASSFLTSGGISYNEQFF
size: NA
V: TRBV5-5
J: TRBJ2-1

CDR3: CASGSHQTRTYNEQFF
size: NA
V: TRBV21-1
J: TRBJ2-1

CDR3: CASSRQGYTDTQYF
size: many
V: TRBV12-3/TRBV12-4
J: TRBJ2-3

CDR3: CASRRPGQAQETQYF
size: NA
V: TRBV6-2/TRBV6-3
J: TRBJ2-5

CDR3: CASSLLGLADTQYF
size: few
V: TRBV27
J: TRBJ2-3

CDR3: CASSLNRDRGTDTQYF
size: NA
V: TRBV5-1
J: TRBJ2-3

CDR3: CASSSRLAGVVINEQFF
size: few
V: TRBV7-8
J: TRBJ2-1

CDR3: CASSQDRVESNYGYTF
size: NA
V: TRBV4-3
J: TRBJ1-2

CDR3: CASSWGDRDQETQYF
size: NA
V: TRBV7-9
J: TRBJ2-5

CDR3: CASSQDGAGVYEQYF
size: few
V: TRBV4-2
J: TRBJ2-7

CDR3: CATGTEKDSYNEQFF
size: once
V: TRBV13
J: TRBJ2-1

CDR3: CATSRDPAGSYEQYF
size: NA
V: TRBV15
J: TRBJ2-7

CDR3: CASSYSRGVEFF
size: NA
V: TRBV6-2/TRBV6-3
J: TRBJ2-1

CDR3: CASSPGGGNTDTQYF
size: NA
V: TRBV18
J: TRBJ2-3

CDR3: CASSQEPMETQYF
size: NA
V: TRBV7-9
J: TRBJ2-5

CDR3: CASSFDRERNGYTF
size: NA
V: TRBV6-5
J: TRBJ1-2

CDR3: CASSLAGREGVETQYF
size: NA
V: TRBV5-6
J: NA

CDR3: CATADGTLTEAFF
size: NA
V: TRBV10-3
J: TRBJ1-1

CDR3: CASSQDPQSRTDTQYF
size: few
V: TRBV4-3
J: TRBJ2-3

CDR3: CASSQAGTRTDTQYF
size: few
V: TRBV4-1
J: TRBJ2-3

CDR3: CASSFVAGGGETQYF
size: NA
V: TRBV5-1
J: TRBJ2-5

CDR3: CASSLQWFNEQFF
size: NA
V: TRBV7-2
J: TRBJ2-1

CDR3: CASSSPVSGGLDTQYF
size: few
V: TRBV27
J: TRBJ2-3

CDR3: CAISTGTDGYTF
size: NA
V: TRBV10-3
J: TRBJ1-2

CDR3: CSVVKGDRDYNEQFF
size: few
V: TRBV29-1
J: TRBJ2-1

CDR3: CASSPSKGQQPETQYF
size: NA
V: TRBV7-9
J: NA